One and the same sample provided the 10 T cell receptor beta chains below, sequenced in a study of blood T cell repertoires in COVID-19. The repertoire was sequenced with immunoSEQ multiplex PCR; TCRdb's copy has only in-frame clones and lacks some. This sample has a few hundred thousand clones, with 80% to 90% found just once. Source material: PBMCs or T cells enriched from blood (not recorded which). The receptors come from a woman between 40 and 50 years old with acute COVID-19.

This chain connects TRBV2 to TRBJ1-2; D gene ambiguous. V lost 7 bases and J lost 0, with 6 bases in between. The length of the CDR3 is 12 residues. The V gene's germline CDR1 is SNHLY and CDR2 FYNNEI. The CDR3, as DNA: TGTGCCAGCACGGAGGCTAACTATGGCTACACCTTC. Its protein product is CASTEANYGYTF.

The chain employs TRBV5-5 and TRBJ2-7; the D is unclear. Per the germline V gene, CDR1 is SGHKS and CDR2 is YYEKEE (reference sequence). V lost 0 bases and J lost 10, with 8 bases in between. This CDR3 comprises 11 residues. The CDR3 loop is CASSLEQAQYF. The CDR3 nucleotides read TGTGCCAGCAGCTTGGAGCAGGCCCAGTACTTC.

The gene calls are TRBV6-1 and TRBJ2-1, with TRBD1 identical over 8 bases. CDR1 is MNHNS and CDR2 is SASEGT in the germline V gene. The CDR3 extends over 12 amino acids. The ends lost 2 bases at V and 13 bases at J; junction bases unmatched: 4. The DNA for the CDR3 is TGTGCCAGCAGTGAAAGGACAGGGTTACAGTTCTTC. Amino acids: CASSERTGLQFF.

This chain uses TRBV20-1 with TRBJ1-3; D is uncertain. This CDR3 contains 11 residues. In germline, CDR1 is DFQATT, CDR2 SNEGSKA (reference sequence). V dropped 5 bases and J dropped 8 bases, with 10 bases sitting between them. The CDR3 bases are TGCAGTGCTTTGGTCGGGGACACCATATATTTT. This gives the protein CSALVGDTIYF.

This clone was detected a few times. The CDR3 here is CASRQNTRAFF. Written as DNA, the CDR3 is TGTGCCAGCAGGCAGAATACGAGGGCTTTCTTT. The rearrangement uses TRBV2 and TRBJ1-1; D gene uncertain. V was shortened by 6 bases and J by 11 bases, with 13 bases between the two germline ends. Germline CDR1 SNHLY, CDR2 FYNNEI. The CDR3 is 11 amino acids.

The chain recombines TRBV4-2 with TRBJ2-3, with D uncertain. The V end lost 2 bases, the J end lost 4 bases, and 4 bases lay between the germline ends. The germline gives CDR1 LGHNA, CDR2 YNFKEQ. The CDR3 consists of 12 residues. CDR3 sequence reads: CASSQSPDTQYF. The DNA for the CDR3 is TGTGCCAGCAGCCAAAGCCCAGATACGCAGTATTTT.

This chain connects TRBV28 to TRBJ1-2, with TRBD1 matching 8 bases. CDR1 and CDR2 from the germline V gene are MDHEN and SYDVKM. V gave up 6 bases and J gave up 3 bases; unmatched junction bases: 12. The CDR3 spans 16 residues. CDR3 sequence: CASRSMTGARHYGYTF. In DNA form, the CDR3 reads TGTGCCAGCAGGTCAATGACAGGGGCGAGGCACTATGGCTACACCTTC.

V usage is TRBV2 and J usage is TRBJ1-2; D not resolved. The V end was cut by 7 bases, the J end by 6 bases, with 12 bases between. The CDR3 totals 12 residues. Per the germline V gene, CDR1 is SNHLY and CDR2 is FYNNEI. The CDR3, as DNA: TGTGCCAGCACTTATGCCGGGGATGGCTACACCTTC. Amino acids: CASTYAGDGYTF. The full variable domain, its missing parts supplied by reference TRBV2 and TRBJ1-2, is EPEVTQTPSHQVTQMGQEVILRCVPISNHLYFYWYRQILGQKVEFLVSFYNNEISEKSEIFDDQFSVERPDGSNFTLKIRSTKLEDSAMYFCASTYAGDGYTFGSGTRLTVV.

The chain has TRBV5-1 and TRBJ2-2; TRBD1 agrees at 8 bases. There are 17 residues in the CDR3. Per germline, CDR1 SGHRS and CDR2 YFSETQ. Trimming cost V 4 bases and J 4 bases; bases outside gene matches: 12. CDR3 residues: CASSKTGTGDSTGELFF. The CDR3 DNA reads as TGCGCCAGCAGCAAAACCGGGACAGGCGATAGCACCGGGGAGCTGTTTTTT.

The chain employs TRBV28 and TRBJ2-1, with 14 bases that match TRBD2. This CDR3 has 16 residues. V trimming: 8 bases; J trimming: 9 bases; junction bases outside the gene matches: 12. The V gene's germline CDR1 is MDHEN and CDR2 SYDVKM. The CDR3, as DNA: TGTGCCAGCCTCATTCCGGGACTAGCGGGAGCCACTGAGCAGTTCTTC. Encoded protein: CASLIPGLAGATEQFF.